This entry concerns a single T cell receptor beta chain. What it binds is unknown. Compared with germline, one end of the junction differs, possibly owing to a read error. The source of the sample is a study of T-cell reconstitution after alpha-beta-depleted transplantation in children. Study observations and caveats: The study reportedly traced alpha-beta T cells about two months after transplant to several hundred expanded graft clones.

The TCRbeta library was prepared with unique molecular identifiers. TCRdb passed the PCR reads through MiXCR, listing each CDR3 protein once. The data hold more than 200,000 distinct CDR3 sequences, with over 20% observed a single time. This material consisted of PBMCs, taken before TCRalphabeta/CD19-depleted stem cell transplant. This sequence was found in a girl aged 2 to 9 with Fanconi anemia, due to receive a stem cell transplant.

CDR3 coding DNA: TGCAGTGCTAGTGGGACCGAAGAGGTCTTC. This gives the protein CSASGTEEVF. This chain joins TRBV20-1 and TRBJ2-1; D possibly matches TRBD1 or TRBD2 (5 bases each). CDR3 length equals 10 residues. CDR1 is DFQATT, CDR2 SNEGSKA, per germline (reference sequence).